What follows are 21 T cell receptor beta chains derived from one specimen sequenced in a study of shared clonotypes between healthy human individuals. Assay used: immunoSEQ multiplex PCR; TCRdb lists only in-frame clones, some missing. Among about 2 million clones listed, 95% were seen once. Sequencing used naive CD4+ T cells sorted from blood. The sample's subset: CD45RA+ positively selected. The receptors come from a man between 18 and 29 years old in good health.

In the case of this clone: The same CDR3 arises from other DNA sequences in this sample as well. CDR3 in amino acids: CSVDPQGGYGYTF. The CDR3 DNA sequence: TGCAGCGTTGACCCACAGGGTGGCTATGGCTACACCTTC. The chain couples TRBV29-1 to TRBJ1-2, with a tentative D call TRBD1 (6 bases). Trimming took 3 bases from V and 4 from J, leaving 12 bases between them. The length of the CDR3 is 13 residues. The V gene's germline CDR1 is SQVTM and CDR2 ANQGSEA.

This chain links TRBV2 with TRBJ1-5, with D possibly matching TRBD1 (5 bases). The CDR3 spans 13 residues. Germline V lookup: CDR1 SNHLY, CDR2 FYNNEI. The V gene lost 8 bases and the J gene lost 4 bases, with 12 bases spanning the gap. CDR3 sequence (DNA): TGTGCCAGCGGTCGGGACTTTAATCAGCCCCAGCATTTT. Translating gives CASGRDFNQPQHF.

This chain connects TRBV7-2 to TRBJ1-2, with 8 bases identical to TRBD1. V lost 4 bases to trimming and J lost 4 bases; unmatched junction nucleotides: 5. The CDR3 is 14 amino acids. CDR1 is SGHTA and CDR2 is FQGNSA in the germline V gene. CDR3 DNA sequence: TGTGCCAGCAGCTCCCGGACAGGGCCCTATGGCTACACCTTC. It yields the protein CASSSRTGPYGYTF.

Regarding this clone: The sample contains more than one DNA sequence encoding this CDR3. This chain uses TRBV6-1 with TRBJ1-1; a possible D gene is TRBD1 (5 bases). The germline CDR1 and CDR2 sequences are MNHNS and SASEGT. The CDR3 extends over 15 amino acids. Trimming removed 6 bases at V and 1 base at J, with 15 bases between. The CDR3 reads CASSLSGTGNTEAFF. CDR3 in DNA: TGTGCCAGCAGCCTATCGGGGACGGGGAACACTGAAGCTTTCTTT.

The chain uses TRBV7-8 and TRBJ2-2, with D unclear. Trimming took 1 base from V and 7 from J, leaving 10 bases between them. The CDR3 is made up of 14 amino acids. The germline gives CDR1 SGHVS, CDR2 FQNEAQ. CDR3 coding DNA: TGTGCCAGCAGCTTAGTAGGGCTTGGCGGGGAGCTGTTTTTT. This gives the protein CASSLVGLGGELFF.

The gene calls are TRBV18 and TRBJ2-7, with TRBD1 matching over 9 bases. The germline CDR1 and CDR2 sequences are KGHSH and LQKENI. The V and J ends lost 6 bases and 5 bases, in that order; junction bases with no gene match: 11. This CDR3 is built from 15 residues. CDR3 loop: CASSSSGTGSNEQYF. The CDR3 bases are TGTGCCAGCTCTTCGTCGGGGACAGGGAGCAACGAGCAGTACTTC.

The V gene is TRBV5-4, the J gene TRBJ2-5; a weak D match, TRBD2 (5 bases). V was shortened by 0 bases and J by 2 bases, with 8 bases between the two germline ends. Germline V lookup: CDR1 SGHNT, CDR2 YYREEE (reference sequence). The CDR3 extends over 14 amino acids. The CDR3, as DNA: TGTGCCAGCAGCTTGGGAGGGTTACAAGAGACCCAGTACTTC. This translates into CASSLGGLQETQYF.

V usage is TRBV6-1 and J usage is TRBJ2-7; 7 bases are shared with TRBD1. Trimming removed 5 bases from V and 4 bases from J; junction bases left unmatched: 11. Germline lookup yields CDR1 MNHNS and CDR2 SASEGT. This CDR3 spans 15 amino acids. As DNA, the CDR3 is TGTGCCAGCAGTCCCCGCCGGGACAGCCGTTACGAGCAGTACTTC. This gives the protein CASSPRRDSRYEQYF.

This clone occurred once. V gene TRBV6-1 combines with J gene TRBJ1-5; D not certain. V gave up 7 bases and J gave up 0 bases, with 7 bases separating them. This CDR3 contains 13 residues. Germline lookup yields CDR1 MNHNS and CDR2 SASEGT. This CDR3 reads CASNTDSNQPQHF. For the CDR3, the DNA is TGTGCCAGCAACACAGATAGCAATCAGCCCCAGCATTTT.

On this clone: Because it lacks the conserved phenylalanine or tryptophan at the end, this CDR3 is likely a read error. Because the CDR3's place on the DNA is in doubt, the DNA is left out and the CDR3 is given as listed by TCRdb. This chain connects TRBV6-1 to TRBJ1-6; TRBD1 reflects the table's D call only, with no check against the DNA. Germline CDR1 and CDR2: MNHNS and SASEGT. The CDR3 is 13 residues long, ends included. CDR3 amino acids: CASSEAPGRGRFI.

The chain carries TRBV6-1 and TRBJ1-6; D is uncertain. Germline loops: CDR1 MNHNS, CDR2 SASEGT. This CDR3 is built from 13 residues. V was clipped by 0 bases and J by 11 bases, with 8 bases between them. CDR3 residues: CASSEAGIAPLHF. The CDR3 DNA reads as TGTGCCAGCAGTGAAGCAGGGATCGCACCCCTCCACTTT.

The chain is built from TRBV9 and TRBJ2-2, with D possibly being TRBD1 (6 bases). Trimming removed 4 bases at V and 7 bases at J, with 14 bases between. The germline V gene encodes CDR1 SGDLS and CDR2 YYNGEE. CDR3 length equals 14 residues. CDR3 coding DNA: TGTGCCAGCAGCCGGGACAACGAGCGCGGGGAGCTGTTTTTT. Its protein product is CASSRDNERGELFF.

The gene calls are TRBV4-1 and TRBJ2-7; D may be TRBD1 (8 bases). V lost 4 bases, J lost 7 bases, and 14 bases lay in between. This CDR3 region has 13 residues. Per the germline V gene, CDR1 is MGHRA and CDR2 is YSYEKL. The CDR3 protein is CASSPGGGSEQYF. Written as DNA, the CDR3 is TGCGCCAGCAGCCCAGGGGGCGGGAGTGAGCAGTACTTC.

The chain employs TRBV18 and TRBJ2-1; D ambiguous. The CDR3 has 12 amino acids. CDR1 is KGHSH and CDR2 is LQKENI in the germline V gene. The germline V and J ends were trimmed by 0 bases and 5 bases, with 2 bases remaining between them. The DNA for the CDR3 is TGTGCCAGCTCACCACCGAACAATGAGCAGTTCTTC. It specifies CASSPPNNEQFF.

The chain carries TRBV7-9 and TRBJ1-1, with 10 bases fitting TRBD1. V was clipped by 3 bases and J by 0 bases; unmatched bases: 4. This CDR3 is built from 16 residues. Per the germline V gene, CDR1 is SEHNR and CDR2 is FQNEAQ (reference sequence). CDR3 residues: CASSLGTGAMNTEAFF. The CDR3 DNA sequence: TGTGCCAGCAGCTTGGGGACAGGGGCCATGAACACTGAAGCTTTCTTT.

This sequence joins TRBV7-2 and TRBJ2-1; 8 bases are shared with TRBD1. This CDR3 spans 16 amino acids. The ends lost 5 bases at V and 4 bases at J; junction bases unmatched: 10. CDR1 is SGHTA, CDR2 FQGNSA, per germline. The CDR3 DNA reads TGTGCCAGCAGCAATAGAGGGACAGGAACATACAATGAGCAGTTCTTC. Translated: CASSNRGTGTYNEQFF.

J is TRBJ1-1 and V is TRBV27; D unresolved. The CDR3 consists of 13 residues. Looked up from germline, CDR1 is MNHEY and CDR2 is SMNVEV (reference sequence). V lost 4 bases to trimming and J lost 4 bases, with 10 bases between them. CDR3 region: CASSSYRGTEAFF. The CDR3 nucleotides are TGTGCCAGCAGTTCGTACCGAGGCACTGAAGCTTTCTTT.

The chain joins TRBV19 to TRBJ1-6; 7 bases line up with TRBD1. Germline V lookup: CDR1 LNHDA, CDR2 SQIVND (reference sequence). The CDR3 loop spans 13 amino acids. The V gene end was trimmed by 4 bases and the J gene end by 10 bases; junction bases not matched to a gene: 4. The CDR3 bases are TGTGCCAGTAGTACCAGGGGGACGTCACCCCTCCACTTT. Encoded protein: CASSTRGTSPLHF.

The CDR3 loop is CASSLTGTGINEQYF. Here the CDR3 DNA reads TGTGCCAGCAGCCTGACCGGGACAGGGATAAACGAGCAGTACTTC. The rearrangement uses TRBV11-2 and TRBJ2-7, with TRBD1 matching 9 bases. Germline CDR1 and CDR2: SGHAT and FQNNGV. With V trimmed by 5 bases and J by 5 bases, 10 bases remained unmatched. The CDR3 sequence is 15 residues long.

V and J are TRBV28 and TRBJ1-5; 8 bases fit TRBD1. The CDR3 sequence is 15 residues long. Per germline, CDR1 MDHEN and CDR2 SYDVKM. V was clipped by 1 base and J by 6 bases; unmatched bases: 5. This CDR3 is CASSLSGGTSQPQHF. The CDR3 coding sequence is TGTGCCAGCAGTTTATCAGGGGGCACGAGTCAGCCCCAGCATTTT.

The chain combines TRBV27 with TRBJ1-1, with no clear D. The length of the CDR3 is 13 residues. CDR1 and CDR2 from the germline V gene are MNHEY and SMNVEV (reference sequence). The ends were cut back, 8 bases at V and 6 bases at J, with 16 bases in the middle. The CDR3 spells CASVSPLVPEAFF. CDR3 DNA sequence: TGTGCCAGCGTTTCGCCTCTCGTGCCTGAAGCTTTCTTT.